This is a list of T cell receptor beta chains from one sample in a study of blood T cell repertoires in COVID-19. Here immunoSEQ multiplex PCR was the method, and the copy in TCRdb shows in-frame clones only, minus some. The sample has 330,000 or so clones, roughly 90% seen once. What was sequenced was PBMCs or T cells enriched from blood (not recorded which). These receptors were collected from a woman aged 30 to 39 who had recovered from COVID-19. Both conserved end residues are part of each CDR3. The D gene is left open where the match is weak. Where a row states a size, it is once, few, many or the class of an expanded clone; other rows omit it.

TRBJ1-1 TRBV7-9 few . TGTGCCAGCAGCTTAGCGGGCAGGGGTAAGGAAGGAGCTTTCTTT CASSLAGRGKEGAFF
TRBJ2-7 TRBV10-2 . TRBD1 TGCGCCAGCAGTGAGAAGACAGGGTTCCCCCGCTACGAGCAGTACTTC CASSEKTGFPRYEQYF
TRBJ2-7 TRBV7-9 . . TGTGCCAGCAGCTTAGAAGGGGGACACGGCGAGCAGTACTTC CASSLEGGHGEQYF
TRBJ2-2 TRBV10-1 . . TGCGCCAGCAGTGACGGGACTTTCTCCCCCACCGGGGAGCTGTTTTTT CASSDGTFSPTGELFF
TRBJ1-4 TRBV28 . TRBD1 TGTGCCAGCAGTGCGCGACAGGGACGGGAAGAAAAACTGTTTTTT CASSARQGREEKLFF
TRBJ2-3 TRBV7-9 . TRBD2 TGTGCCAGCAGCCCCCCGGGACTAGCCTCGGTGGAAGATACGCAGTATTTT CASSPPGLASVEDTQYF
TRBJ2-5 TRBV9 . . TGTGCCAGCAGCGTAGCGAGGGGGTTTCAAGAGACCCAGTACTTC CASSVARGFQETQYF
TRBJ2-7 TRBV7-8 . TRBD2 TGTGCCAGCAGCTCCGCGGGAGGAAGCTCCTACGAGCAGTACTTC CASSSAGGSSYEQYF
TRBJ1-3 TRBV6-1 . TRBD1 TGTGCCAGCAGTGGGATGACAGGGGGTGGAGGAAACACCATATATTTT CASSGMTGGGGNTIYF
TRBJ2-1 TRBV6-1 . . TGTGCCAGCAGTGGAACGGGAGTAGGTAGGACCTACAATGAGCAGTTCTTC CASSGTGVGRTYNEQFF
TRBJ1-6 TRBV9 few TRBD1 TGTGCCAGCAGCGGGGGGACAGGGGGCGAATCACCCCTCCACTTT CASSGGTGGESPLHF
TRBJ2-1 TRBV5-8 . . TGTGCCAGCAGCCCCCAGAACGAGCAGTTCTTC CASSPQNEQFF
TRBJ2-7 TRBV6-5 . . TGTGCCAGCAGTACAGGGCTAGCGGCTTCCTACGAGCAGTACTTC CASSTGLAASYEQYF
TRBJ1-1 TRBV29-1 once . TGCAGCGTTGCCGGGAGCACTGAAGCTTTCTTT CSVAGSTEAFF
TRBJ2-1 TRBV18 . . TGTGCCAGCTCACCTAGCAGGGGCGAGCAGTTCTTC CASSPSRGEQFF
TRBJ1-2 TRBV28 . TRBD1 TGTGCCAGCGGAGTTGTGTTTGGGACAGGGGGCGCGGGTGGCTACACCTTC CASGVVFGTGGAGGYTF
TRBJ2-1 TRBV29-1 . TRBD2 TGCAGCGTTGAAGACCACGTCCGGGGGGGAGAGCAGTTCTTC CSVEDHVRGGEQFF
TRBJ2-5 TRBV11-2 many TRBD1 TGTGCCAGCAGCTCGTTAAGGGACAGGGGGCGGGAGACCCAGTACTTC CASSSLRDRGRETQYF
TRBJ1-2 TRBV10-3 . . TGTGCCATCAGTTCGGGACTAAACTATGGCTACACCTTC CAISSGLNYGYTF
TRBJ1-1 TRBV10-3 . . TGTGCCATCAGTGCCCAACTAACAGGGCCCAGCGAAGCTTTCTTT CAISAQLTGPSEAFF
TRBJ1-2 TRBV28 . . TGTGCCAGCAGTAGGGGGACAACGGGCTACACCTTC CASSRGTTGYTF
TRBJ1-5 TRBV6-5 . . TGTGCCAGCACAGGGTACGGCAATCAGCCCCAGCATTTT CASTGYGNQPQHF
TRBJ2-7 TRBV27 . . TGTGCCAGCAGGGGCAGCTCCTACGAGCAGTACTTC CASRGSSYEQYF
TRBJ2-1 TRBV7-3 . TRBD2 TGTGCCAGCAGCCCCTCGACTAGCCCGTACGAGCAGTTCTTC CASSPSTSPYEQFF
TRBJ2-7 TRBV19 few TRBD1 TGTGCCAGTAGTCTTGGGACAGGGTACGAGCAGTACTTC CASSLGTGYEQYF
TRBJ2-7 TRBV5-1 . . TGCGCCAGCAGCTTGGGGCCAGAGGGTTGGAACGAGCAGTACTTC CASSLGPEGWNEQYF
TRBJ2-1 TRBV19 . TRBD2 TGTGCCAGTAATCGCATAGCGGGAGTCTCGAATGAGCAGTTCTTC CASNRIAGVSNEQFF
TRBJ1-5 TRBV12-5 . . TGTGCTAGTGGTTATCCGGGTGGCAATCAGCCCCAGCATTTT CASGYPGGNQPQHF
TRBJ1-1 TRBV5-1 . . TGCGCCAGCAGCTTGGTGGGTGGCAGGACTACTGAAGCTTTCTTT CASSLVGGRTTEAFF
TRBJ1-5 TRBV15 . . TGTGCCACCAGCAGCCGGGGTCAAAATCAGCCCCAGCATTTT CATSSRGQNQPQHF
TRBJ2-3 TRBV4-2 once . TGTGCCAGCAGCCAAGGCGGGAGCACAGATACGCAGTATTTT CASSQGGSTDTQYF
TRBJ1-3 TRBV15 . TRBD1 TGTGCCACCAGCAACCCGGGGACAGGGGGCGGATACACCATATATTTT CATSNPGTGGGYTIYF
TRBJ2-3 TRBV30 . TRBD2 TGTGCCTGGAGTGTAGGTAGCGGGGTAACAGATACGCAGTATTTT CAWSVGSGVTDTQYF
TRBJ2-3 TRBV7-6 . TRBD2 TGTGCCAGCAGCTTACTAGCGGGGGGGCCAGATACGCAGTATTTT CASSLLAGGPDTQYF